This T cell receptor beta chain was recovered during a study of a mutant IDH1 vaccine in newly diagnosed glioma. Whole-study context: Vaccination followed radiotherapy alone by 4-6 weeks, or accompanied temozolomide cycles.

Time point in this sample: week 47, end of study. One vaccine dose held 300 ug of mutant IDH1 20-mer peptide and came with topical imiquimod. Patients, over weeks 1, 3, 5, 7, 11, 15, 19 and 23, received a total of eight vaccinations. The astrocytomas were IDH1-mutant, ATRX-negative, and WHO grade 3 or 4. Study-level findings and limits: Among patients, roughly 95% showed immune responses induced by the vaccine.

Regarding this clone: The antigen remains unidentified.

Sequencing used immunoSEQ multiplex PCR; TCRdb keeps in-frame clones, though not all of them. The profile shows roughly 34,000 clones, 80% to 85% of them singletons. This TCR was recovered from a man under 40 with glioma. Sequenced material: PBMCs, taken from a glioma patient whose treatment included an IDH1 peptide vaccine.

The CDR3 spells CASSVANGKGEQYF. The CDR3 DNA sequence: TGTGCCAGCAGCGTAGCAAACGGAAAAGGCGAGCAGTACTTC. This chain joins TRBV9 and TRBJ2-7, with D unclear. The CDR3 sequence is 14 residues long. Looked up from germline, CDR1 is SGDLS and CDR2 is YYNGEE. Trimming stripped 0 bases from V and 6 bases from J, with 13 bases between.